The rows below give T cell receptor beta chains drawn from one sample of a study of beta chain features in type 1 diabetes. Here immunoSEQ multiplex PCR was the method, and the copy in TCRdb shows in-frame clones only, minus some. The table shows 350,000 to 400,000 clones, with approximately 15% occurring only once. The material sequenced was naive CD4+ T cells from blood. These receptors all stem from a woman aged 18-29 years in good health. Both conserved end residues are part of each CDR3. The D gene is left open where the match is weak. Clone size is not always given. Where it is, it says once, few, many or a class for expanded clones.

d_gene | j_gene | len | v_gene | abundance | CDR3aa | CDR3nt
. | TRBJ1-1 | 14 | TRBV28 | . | CASSVQGRDTEAFF | TGTGCCAGCAGTGTACAGGGTCGTGACACTGAAGCTTTCTTT
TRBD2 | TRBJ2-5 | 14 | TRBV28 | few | CASSLSGTKETQYF | TGTGCCAGCAGCCTGAGCGGGACTAAAGAGACCCAGTACTTC
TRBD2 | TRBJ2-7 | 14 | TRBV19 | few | CASSISGAPYEQYF | TGTGCCAGTAGTATTAGCGGGGCCCCCTACGAGCAGTACTTC
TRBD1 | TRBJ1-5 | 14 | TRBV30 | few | CAWSVRQGGQPQHF | TGTGCCTGGAGTGTACGACAGGGGGGTCAGCCCCAGCATTTT
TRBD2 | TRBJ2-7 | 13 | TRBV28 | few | CASSRGDSYEQYF | TGTGCCAGCAGTCGGGGGGACTCCTACGAGCAGTACTTC
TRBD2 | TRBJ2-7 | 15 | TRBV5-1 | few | CASSFLAGSSYEQYF | TGCGCCAGCAGCTTTCTAGCGGGGAGCTCCTACGAGCAGTACTTC
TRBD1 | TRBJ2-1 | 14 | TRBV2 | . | CASSQETGGNEQFF | TGTGCCAGCAGTCAAGAGACAGGGGGGAATGAGCAGTTCTTC
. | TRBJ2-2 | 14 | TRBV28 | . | CASTRDFNTGELFF | TGTGCCAGTACTAGGGACTTTAACACCGGGGAGCTGTTTTTT
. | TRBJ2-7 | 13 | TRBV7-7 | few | CASSTGQSTEQYF | TGTGCTAGCAGCACAGGACAGTCAACCGAGCAGTACTTC
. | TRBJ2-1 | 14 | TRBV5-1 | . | CASSSALRYNEQFF | TGCGCCAGCAGCTCTGCACTAAGATACAATGAGCAGTTCTTC
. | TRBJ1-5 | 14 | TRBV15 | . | CATSRDERGQPQHF | TGTGCCACCAGCAGAGATGAGAGAGGTCAGCCCCAGCATTTT
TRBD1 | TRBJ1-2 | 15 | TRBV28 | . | CASSPGTGIFGGYTF | TGTGCCAGCAGTCCCGGGACAGGGATCTTCGGTGGCTACACCTTC
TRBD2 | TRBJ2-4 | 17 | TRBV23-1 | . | CASSQSGLAERKNIQYF | TGCGCCAGCAGTCAATCGGGTCTAGCGGAGCGCAAAAACATTCAGTACTTC
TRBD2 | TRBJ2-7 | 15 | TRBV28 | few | CASRAPLAGAHEQYF | TGTGCCAGCAGAGCTCCTCTAGCGGGAGCCCACGAGCAGTACTTC
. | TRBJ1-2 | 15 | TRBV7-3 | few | CASSSSPTGRYGYTF | TGTGCCAGCAGCTCGTCTCCGACAGGACGCTATGGCTACACCTTC
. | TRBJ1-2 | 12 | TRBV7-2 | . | CASSVQQGGYTF | TGTGCCAGCAGCGTCCAACAGGGCGGCTACACCTTC
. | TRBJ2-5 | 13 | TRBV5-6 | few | CASSGRQRETQYF | TGTGCCAGCAGCGGACGACAGAGAGAGACCCAGTACTTC
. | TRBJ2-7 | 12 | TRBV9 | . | CASSPGYYEQYF | TGTGCCAGCAGCCCAGGTTACTACGAGCAGTACTTC
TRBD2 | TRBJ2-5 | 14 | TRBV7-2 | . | CASSWGGGQETQYF | TGTGCCAGCAGCTGGGGCGGGGGACAAGAGACCCAGTACTTC
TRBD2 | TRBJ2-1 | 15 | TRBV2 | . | CASSHGTSVLNEQFF | TGTGCCAGCAGCCATGGGACTAGCGTTCTCAATGAGCAGTTCTTC
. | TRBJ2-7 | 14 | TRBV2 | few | CASSDRTGTYEQYF | TGTGCCAGCAGTGATCGCACAGGGACCTACGAGCAGTACTTC
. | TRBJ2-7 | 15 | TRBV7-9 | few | CASSLSWTASYEQYF | TGTGCCAGCAGCTTAAGCTGGACAGCTTCCTACGAGCAGTACTTC
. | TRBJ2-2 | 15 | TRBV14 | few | CASSQSWSPTGELFF | TGTGCCAGCAGCCAGAGTTGGAGTCCCACCGGGGAGCTGTTTTTT
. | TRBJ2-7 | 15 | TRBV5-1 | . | CASSLDIRGYYEQYF | TGCGCCAGCAGCTTGGACATCAGGGGCTACTACGAGCAGTACTTC
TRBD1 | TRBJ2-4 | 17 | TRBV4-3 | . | CASSQFSTGERVNIQYF | TGCGCCAGCAGCCAATTCTCGACAGGGGAGAGGGTAAACATTCAGTACTTC
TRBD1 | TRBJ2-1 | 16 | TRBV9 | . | CASSVSVRQGDNEQFF | TGTGCCAGCAGCGTAAGTGTAAGACAGGGGGACAATGAGCAGTTCTTC
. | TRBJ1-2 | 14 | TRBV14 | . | CASSGTTGPKGYTF | TGTGCCAGCAGCGGGACCACAGGGCCTAAGGGCTACACCTTC
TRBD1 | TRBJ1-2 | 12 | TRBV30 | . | CAWAQTGYGYTF | TGTGCCTGGGCGCAGACAGGGTACGGCTACACCTTC
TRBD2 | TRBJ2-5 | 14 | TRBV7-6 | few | CASGSETGGETQYF | TGTGCCAGCGGATCGGAAACGGGAGGAGAGACCCAGTACTTC
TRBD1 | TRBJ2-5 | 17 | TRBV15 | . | CATSRPGTVENIETQYF | TGTGCCACCAGCAGACCCGGGACAGTCGAAAATATCGAGACCCAGTACTTC
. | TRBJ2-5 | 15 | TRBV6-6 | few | CASSYRGLYQETQYF | TGTGCCAGCAGTTACCGGGGACTGTACCAAGAGACCCAGTACTTC
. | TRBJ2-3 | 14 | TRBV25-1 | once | CASTKGGGSDTQYF | TGTGCCAGCACTAAAGGAGGTGGTTCGGATACGCAGTATTTT
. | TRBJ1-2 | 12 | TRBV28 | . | CASSLRGYGYTF | TGTGCCAGCAGTTTAAGGGGCTATGGCTACACCTTC
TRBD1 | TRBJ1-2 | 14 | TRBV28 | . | CASRTGQGIYGYTF | TGTGCCAGCAGGACGGGACAGGGAATCTATGGCTACACCTTC
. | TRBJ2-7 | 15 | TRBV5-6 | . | CASSLAGTEATKQYF | TGTGCCAGCAGCTTAGCCGGGACTGAGGCTACGAAGCAGTACTTC
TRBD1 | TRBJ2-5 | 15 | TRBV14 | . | CASSRTQGLRETQYF | TGTGCCAGCAGCCGAACACAGGGGTTGCGGGAGACCCAGTACTTC
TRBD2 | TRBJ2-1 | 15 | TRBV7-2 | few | CASSPAGSSYNEQFF | TGTGCCAGCAGCCCAGCGGGAAGCTCCTACAATGAGCAGTTCTTC
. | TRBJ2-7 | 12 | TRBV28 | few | CASSLSLYEQYF | TGTGCCAGCAGTTTATCCCTCTACGAGCAGTACTTC
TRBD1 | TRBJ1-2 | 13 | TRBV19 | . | CASTDRVLYGYTF | TGTGCCAGCACGGACAGGGTCCTCTATGGCTACACCTTC
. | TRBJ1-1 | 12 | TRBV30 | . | CAWSINREGAFF | TGTGCCTGGAGTATAAACAGGGAGGGAGCTTTCTTT
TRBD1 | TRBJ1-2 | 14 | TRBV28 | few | CASGTGEQYYGYTF | TGTGCCAGCGGGACAGGAGAACAGTACTATGGCTACACCTTC
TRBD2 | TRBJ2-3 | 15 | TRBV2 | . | CASSLLAFSTDTQYF | TGTGCCAGCAGCCTACTAGCGTTTAGCACAGATACGCAGTATTTT
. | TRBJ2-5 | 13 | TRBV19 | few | CASSIGGKETQYF | TGTGCCAGTAGTATAGGAGGGAAAGAGACCCAGTACTTC
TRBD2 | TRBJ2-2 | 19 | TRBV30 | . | CAWSAPPGTSGKNTGELFF | TGTGCCTGGAGTGCCCCCCCCGGGACTAGCGGGAAGAACACCGGGGAGCTGTTTTTT
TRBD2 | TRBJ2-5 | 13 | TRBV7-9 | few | CAGRLRGGETQYF | TGTGCCGGGAGACTCCGCGGGGGAGAGACCCAGTACTTC
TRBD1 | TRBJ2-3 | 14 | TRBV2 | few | CASTRQGSTDTQYF | TGTGCCAGCACTAGACAGGGAAGCACAGATACGCAGTATTTT
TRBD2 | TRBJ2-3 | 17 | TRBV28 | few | CASSSASSGRALDTQYF | TGTGCCAGCAGTTCCGCCTCCAGCGGGAGGGCCTTAGATACGCAGTATTTT
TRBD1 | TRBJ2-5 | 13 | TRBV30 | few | CAGDRADQETQYF | TGTGCCGGGGACAGGGCCGACCAAGAGACCCAGTACTTC
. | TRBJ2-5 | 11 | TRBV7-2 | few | CASSLQETQYF | TGTGCCAGCAGCCTACAAGAGACCCAGTACTTC
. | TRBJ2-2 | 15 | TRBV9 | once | CASSVGQGSTGELFF | TGTGCCAGCAGCGTAGGTCAGGGAAGCACCGGGGAGCTGTTTTTT
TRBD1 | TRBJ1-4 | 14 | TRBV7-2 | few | CASSSSRDSEKLFF | TGTGCCAGCAGCTCGTCCAGGGACAGTGAAAAACTGTTTTTT
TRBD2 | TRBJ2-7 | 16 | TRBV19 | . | CASRMEGTSDSYEQYF | TGTGCCAGTAGGATGGAAGGGACTAGCGACTCCTACGAGCAGTACTTC
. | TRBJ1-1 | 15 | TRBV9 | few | CASSVGLGLNTEAFF | TGTGCCAGCAGCGTAGGTCTAGGACTTAACACTGAAGCTTTCTTT
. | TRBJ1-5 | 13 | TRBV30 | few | CAWSVVRRQPQHF | TGTGCCTGGAGTGTTGTCAGGCGACAGCCCCAGCATTTT
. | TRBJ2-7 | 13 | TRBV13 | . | CASSLRRAGEQYF | TGTGCCAGCAGCTTACGACGGGCGGGGGAGCAGTACTTC
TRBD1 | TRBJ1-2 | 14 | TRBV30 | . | CAWSGGQPTYGYTF | TGTGCCTGGAGTGGGGGACAGCCAACCTATGGCTACACCTTC
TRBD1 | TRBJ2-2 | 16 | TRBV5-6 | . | CASSPYRGRPAGELFF | TGTGCCAGCAGCCCATACAGGGGGCGCCCCGCCGGGGAGCTGTTTTTT
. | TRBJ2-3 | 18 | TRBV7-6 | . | CASSLPGRTGLARDTQYF | TGTGCCAGCAGCTTACCGGGGCGGACAGGACTAGCCCGGGATACGCAGTATTTT
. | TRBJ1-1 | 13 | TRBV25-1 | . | CASRQGLETEAFF | TGTGCCAGCAGACAGGGACTAGAGACTGAAGCTTTCTTT
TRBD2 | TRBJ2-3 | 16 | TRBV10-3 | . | CAIRRDGAGGPYTQYF | TGTGCCATCAGACGGGATGGAGCGGGAGGGCCGTATACGCAGTATTTT